The source of this T cell receptor beta chain is a study of T cells after yellow fever vaccination (dated by TCRdb to between 2018 and 2021). Regarding the research as a whole: Staining for CD3, CD45RA, CCR7 and CD95 was used to sort memory subsets (EM, EMRA, CM and Tscm) on a BD FACS Aria III. The SMART-Seq v4 Ultra Low Input RNA kit was used to prepare libraries from fractions with low cell numbers. To follow T-cell clones before and after both primary and booster YFV17D yellow fever vaccination, bulk TCR alpha and beta repertoires underwent longitudinal sequencing. Two healthy male donors made up the cohort, one aged 18 to 29 years and the other aged 30 to 39 years. Blood samples were taken at several timepoints before and after primary and secondary immunization, and bulk PBMC replicates and cell subsets were isolated. Memory subsets were sorted on days 0, 15 and 45 and at 18 months following primary vaccination, and on days 0, 15 and 45 following the 30-year booster.

This clonotype was counted ten times or more. No much larger clonotype is one base removed from it; base qualities were not supplied. TCR cDNA was synthesized by 5'RACE template switching, through which a universal primer site and unique molecular identifiers were introduced. Priming of cDNA synthesis was performed from both the TCR alpha and TCR beta constant segments. Library amplification used two PCR steps, and the second PCR step added sample barcodes and sequencing adapters. Sequencing of libraries was performed on Illumina HiSeq 2500 (2x100 bp) or NovaSeq (2x150 bp). The authors' analysis ran thus. Reads were demultiplexed and collapsed into UMI consensus sequences with MIGEC, and V(D)J alignment was performed with MiXCR. Clonotypes responding to the vaccine were identified with edgeR on replicate PBMC samples, with the criteria of FDR below 0.01 and a log2 fold change above 5 up to day 15. Each bulk clonotype was labeled CD4 or CD8 based on which sequenced repertoire, CD4 or CD8, contained the clonotype at higher abundance. To estimate how each clone was distributed across memory phenotypes, clonotype frequencies in memory subsets were weighted by the numbers of FACS-sorted cells. The raw public data were reprocessed by TCRdb itself: fastp quality trimming at Q25, MiXCR clonotype calling, in-frame beta chains only. All rows with the same CDR3 protein become a single entry with the most common DNA and genes. These V and J calls originate from TCRdb's pipeline instead of the authors' own analysis. The table for this sample lists more than 10,000 distinct CDR3 sequences; approximately 5% of them were counted only once. About half of the sample belongs to the ten largest clones.

The treatment or condition label corresponds to: live attenuated yellow fever vaccine strain. A standard Ficoll-Paque protocol was used to isolate PBMCs from peripheral blood. For sorted memory subsets, RNA extraction was done with the RNeasy Micro Kit. The CDR3 spans 16 residues, from the cysteine through the phenylalanine. Just the 48-base CDR3 DNA is kept, in frame starting at base 1. Trimming at the junction amounts to 4 bases on V and 4 bases on J, and the germline ends lie 19 bases apart. The germline V gene encodes CDR1 SGHNT and CDR2 YYREEE (reference sequence). Summary of the overall study and its limitations: A small fraction of clonotypes appeared in both the CD4 and CD8 compartments, likely as a result of convergent recombination. On day 0, almost all vaccine-responding clonotypes were below detection in the sorted memory subsets. After the booster, most clones that had expanded after primary vaccination were detected again (around 96% of CD4 and around 88% of CD8), suggesting broad maintenance of memory. Because the study included only a couple of donors, the extent to which the findings can be generalized is limited. The secondary T-cell response was found to be weaker but faster than the primary response, with a peak reached on day 5 rather than on day 15. Computational filtering was required because FACS-sorted repertoires could contain abundant contaminating clonotypes from the bulk population.

The source is a man aged 30 to 39 who received the YFV17D yellow fever vaccine. Here the chain combines TRBV5-4 and TRBJ2-3, with the D gene possibly TRBD1 or TRBD2, each one fitting 5 bases. The sequences come from PBMCs, either bulk or a sorted T-cell subset (CD4+, CD8+, memory, or dextramer-sorted; not recorded which), collected 45 days after the yellow fever booster vaccination. The CDR3 amino acid sequence is: CASSTFGAGRADTQYF. The nucleotides read TGTGCCAGCAGCACCTTCGGGGCAGGGCGGGCAGATACGCAGTATTTT.